Shown below are 31 T cell receptor beta chains from a single sample sequenced in a study of cytomegalovirus exposure and HLA in healthy donors. PCR primers comprised 60 Vbeta and 13 Jbeta primers. Sequencing was performed with immunoSEQ multiplex PCR; in TCRdb, only in-frame clones are kept and a portion is missing. This sample yields about 86,000 clones, of which about three quarters are seen a single time; approximately 6% belongs to the top ten. The sequenced material came from PBMCs. The receptors originated from a female donor in good health and CMV-seronegative.

V usage is TRBV28 and J usage is TRBJ2-7; 9 bases map to TRBD1. V lost 3 bases to trimming and J lost 0 bases; unmatched junction nucleotides: 3. The CDR3 is 15 amino acids. The germline CDR1 and CDR2 sequences are MDHEN and SYDVKM. In nucleotides, the CDR3 is TGTGCCAGCAGTTTTGGGACAGGGCCCTCCTACGAGCAGTACTTC. Translating gives CASSFGTGPSYEQYF. The full variable domain, rest sourced from reference TRBV28 and TRBJ2-7, is DVKVTQSSRYLVKRTGEKVFLECVQDMDHENMFWYRQDPGLGLRLIYFSYDVKMKEKGDIPEGYSVSREKKERFSLILESASTNQTSMYLCASSFGTGPSYEQYFGPGTRLTVT.

This clone appeared once. This chain links TRBV5-8 with TRBJ2-7; 7 positions agree with TRBD2. Germline V gene data show CDR1 as SGHTS and CDR2 as YDEGEE. V shed 1 base, J shed 5 bases, and the junction held 9 bases outside the gene matches. CDR3 length: 15 residues. The DNA of the CDR3 is TGTGCCAGCAGCTTGCTAGGGAGGGCCAGCCACGAGCAGTACTTC. Encoded protein: CASSLLGRASHEQYF.

The CDR3 sequence is CASSERDRGSRQPQHF. CDR3 in DNA: TGCGCCAGCAGTGAGCGGGACAGGGGGAGTAGGCAGCCCCAGCATTTT. The chain couples TRBV10-1 to TRBJ1-5, with 11 bases identical to TRBD1. The germline gives CDR1 WNHNN, CDR2 SYGVQD (reference sequence). This CDR3 contains 16 residues. Trimming removed 2 bases from V and 7 bases from J; junction bases left unmatched: 7.

The chain links TRBV19 to TRBJ2-3; TRBD1 might be the D (6 bases). Germline V gene data show CDR1 as LNHDA and CDR2 as SQIVND (reference sequence). Trimming left V 6 bases short and J 6 bases short, with 19 bases between. The CDR3 loop spans 15 amino acids. The CDR3 DNA is TGTGCCAGTAGCAACGTCTACAGGGCCGGTGATACGCAGTATTTT. Protein: CASSNVYRAGDTQYF.

The rearrangement links TRBV6-5 to TRBJ1-6; TRBD1 agrees at 9 bases. Germline V gives CDR1 MNHEY, CDR2 SVGAGI. The CDR3 covers 16 residues. The J segment lost 8 bases and the V segment lost 0 bases, leaving 5 bases of the junction unmatched. The CDR3 DNA is TGTGCCAGCAGTTACTCCAATGACAGGGGGGATTCACCCCTCCACTTT. Protein product: CASSYSNDRGDSPLHF.

This chain joins TRBV5-4 and TRBJ2-7; 8 positions match TRBD1. CDR1 is SGHNT, CDR2 YYREEE, per germline (reference sequence). The CDR3 is 13 amino acids. V trimming: 5 bases; J trimming: 5 bases; junction bases outside the gene matches: 6. Here the CDR3 reads CASSWTGTNEQYF. The CDR3 nucleotides are TGTGCCAGCAGTTGGACAGGGACCAACGAGCAGTACTTC. Supplemented by reference TRBV5-4 and TRBJ2-7, the full variable domain reads ETGVTQSPTHLIKTRGQQVTLRCSSQSGHNTVSWYQQALGQGPQFIFQYYREEENGRGNFPPRFSGLQFPNYSSELNVNALELDDSALYLCASSWTGTNEQYFGPGTRLTVT.

The chain joins TRBV2 to TRBJ1-3; 8 bases agree with TRBD1. CDR1 SNHLY and CDR2 FYNNEI come from the germline V gene. The V and J ends lost 5 bases and 3 bases, in that order; junction bases with no gene match: 9. The CDR3 runs 16 residues. CDR3 loop: CASSFQGAVSGNTIYF. CDR3 DNA sequence: TGTGCCAGCAGTTTCCAGGGGGCAGTAAGTGGAAACACCATATATTTT.

Only a few counts were recorded for this clone. This sequence joins TRBV7-8 and TRBJ2-3; 7 bases are a match to TRBD1. The CDR3 runs 15 residues. V lost 6 bases, J lost 0 bases, and 6 bases stayed unmatched. Germline-derived CDR1 and CDR2 are SGHVS and FQNEAQ. The CDR3 spells CASRRTGISTDTQYF. DNA of the CDR3: TGTGCCAGCAGAAGGACAGGAATAAGCACAGATACGCAGTATTTT.

V usage is TRBV6-4 and J usage is TRBJ2-3; a possible D gene is TRBD2 (5 bases). Per the germline V gene, CDR1 is MRHNA and CDR2 is SNTAGT. The germline V and J ends were trimmed by 0 bases and 6 bases, with 13 bases remaining between them. The CDR3 length is 15 residues. The CDR3 is CASSDSGGLGDTQYF. CDR3 coding DNA: TGTGCCAGCAGTGACTCCGGAGGATTGGGGGATACGCAGTATTTT.

The chain recombines TRBV7-2 with TRBJ1-2; 12 bases map to TRBD1. The CDR3 is 16 amino acids. The V gene end was trimmed by 6 bases and the J gene end by 6 bases; junction bases not matched to a gene: 11. Germline CDR1 reads SGHTA; CDR2 reads FQGNSA. The CDR3 is CASSLRGDRGRDGYTF. In DNA form, the CDR3 reads TGTGCCAGCAGTCTCAGAGGGGACAGGGGGCGTGATGGCTACACCTTC.

This clone was picked up a small number of times. The rearrangement links TRBV28 to TRBJ2-1; TRBD2 aligns across 10 bases. Germline values: CDR1 MDHEN, CDR2 SYDVKM. V gave up 2 bases and J gave up 6 bases; unmatched junction bases: 4. The CDR3 totals 15 residues. CDR3 region: CASSLILAGVNEQFF. CDR3 sequence (DNA): TGTGCCAGCAGTTTAATCCTAGCGGGGGTCAATGAGCAGTTCTTC.

The chain links TRBV7-8 to TRBJ1-5; 8 nucleotides align to TRBD1. CDR3 length: 15 amino acids. The V segment lost 5 bases and the J segment 4 bases; nucleotides outside the gene matches: 7. Germline loops: CDR1 SGHVS, CDR2 FQNEAQ. The CDR3 coding sequence is TGTGCCAGCAGCCCCCGGACAGGGTCAAATCAGCCCCAGCATTTT. Protein product: CASSPRTGSNQPQHF.

The chain employs TRBV7-9 and TRBJ1-1; 7 bases align to TRBD1. Per the germline V gene, CDR1 is SEHNR and CDR2 is FQNEAQ (reference sequence). The trim removed 5 bases at V and 1 base at J, leaving 10 bases unmatched. The CDR3 length is 16 residues. CDR3 coding DNA: TGTGCCAGCAGCCCCTCGCCGGGACAGAGGAACACTGAAGCTTTCTTT. This codes for CASSPSPGQRNTEAFF.

This clone was counted between two and nine times. The CDR3 DNA is TGTGCCAGCAGCCCTGCGTGGGGAACTAGGGGGCAAAACATTCAGTACTTC. It yields the protein CASSPAWGTRGQNIQYF. The chain carries TRBV13 and TRBJ2-4; TRBD1 matches at 7 bases. The CDR3 length is 17 residues. Trimming took 5 bases from V and 5 from J; bases not matched to a gene: 15. Germline values: CDR1 PRHDT, CDR2 FYEKMQ (reference sequence).

The chain is built from TRBV30 and TRBJ2-5; D is perhaps TRBD1 (6 bases). The J call may be in error: the DNA end matches TRBJ2-7 better. The length of the CDR3 is 11 residues. Germline V gene lookup returns CDR1 GTSNPN and CDR2 SVGIG (reference sequence). The CDR3: CAWRGAGEQYF. The CDR3 DNA is TGTGCCTGGAGGGGGGCCGGCGAGCAGTACTTC.

The chain employs TRBV5-4 and TRBJ2-1, with D tentatively TRBD1 (7 bases). CDR1 and CDR2 from the germline V gene are SGHNT and YYREEE (reference sequence). This CDR3 contains 14 residues. The V end lost 4 bases, the J end lost 0 bases, and 8 bases lay between the germline ends. The CDR3 DNA follows: TGTGCCAGCAGCCAGGGGGGCTCCTACAATGAGCAGTTCTTC. It codes for CASSQGGSYNEQFF.

The genes are TRBV29-1 and TRBJ1-5; the D is unclear. Germline lookup yields CDR1 SQVTM and CDR2 ANQGSEA. There are 13 residues in the CDR3. The ends were cut back, 4 bases at V and 0 bases at J, with 7 bases in the middle. The CDR3 loop reads CSVGRDSNQPQHF. The DNA for the CDR3 is TGCAGCGTTGGGAGGGATAGCAATCAGCCCCAGCATTTT.

A single count supports this clone. The chain employs TRBV7-9 and TRBJ2-3; possible D gene TRBD2, 5 bases. Trimming cost V 8 bases and J 2 bases, with 23 bases left between them. CDR1 is SEHNR, CDR2 FQNEAQ, per germline (reference sequence). CDR3 size: 17 residues. The chain's CDR3 is CASCPTRRRFSTDTQYF. The CDR3 DNA reads TGTGCCAGCTGCCCCACCCGGAGGCGGTTTTCCACAGATACGCAGTATTTT.

The V call is TRBV27, the J call TRBJ2-7; D may be TRBD1 (6 bases). Deletions cut 2 bases from V and 3 bases from J, with 14 bases between. Germline V gene data show CDR1 as MNHEY and CDR2 as SMNVEV (reference sequence). This CDR3 spans 15 amino acids. The CDR3 loop is CASSLTAGEGYEQYF. Here the CDR3 DNA reads TGTGCCAGCAGTTTAACTGCAGGGGAAGGCTACGAGCAGTACTTC.

The chain joins TRBV5-4 to TRBJ2-6, with D possibly matching TRBD2 (5 bases). The germline gives CDR1 SGHNT, CDR2 YYREEE (reference sequence). V was cut by 2 bases and J by 2 bases, with 8 bases left in between. This CDR3 is 15 amino acids long. The CDR3 loop reads CASSFGGTGANVLTF. CDR3 coding DNA: TGTGCCAGCAGCTTCGGAGGCACTGGGGCCAACGTCCTGACTTTC.

The rearrangement links TRBV6-4 to TRBJ1-1; possible D gene TRBD1, 6 bases. Germline CDR1 MRHNA, CDR2 SNTAGT. Trimming pared 4 bases from V and 4 bases from J, leaving 16 bases between. This CDR3 comprises 15 residues. The chain's CDR3 is CASSAGRGASTEAFF. Written as DNA, the CDR3 is TGTGCCAGCAGTGCCGGTCGGGGGGCGAGCACTGAAGCTTTCTTT.

The gene calls are TRBV6-5 and TRBJ1-3; a possible D gene is TRBD1 (5 bases). CDR3 length: 15 residues. The germline V and J ends were trimmed by 6 bases and 4 bases, with 16 bases remaining between them. From germline, CDR1 is MNHEY and CDR2 SVGAGI. The CDR3: CASSRESPKGNTIYF. CDR3 bases: TGTGCCAGCAGCAGGGAAAGCCCTAAAGGAAACACCATATATTTT.

V usage is TRBV15 and J usage is TRBJ1-2; tentatively, D is TRBD1 (5 bases). The CDR3 consists of 16 residues. CDR1 and CDR2 (germline): LNHNV, YYDKDF (reference sequence). V lost 1 base, J lost 2 bases, and 14 bases lay in between. For the CDR3, the DNA is TGTGCCACCAGCAGAGGAACACCGGACACCAACTATGGCTACACCTTC. Its protein product is CATSRGTPDTNYGYTF.

Comments on this clone: One junction end does not reproduce the germline sequence, and a read error may be involved. This chain uses TRBV7-7 with TRBJ2-5; D unresolved. The CDR3 is 13 amino acids. Germline assignment: CDR1 SSHAT and CDR2 FNYEAQ (reference sequence). The CDR3 DNA sequence: TGTGCTAGCAGCCCCCGGAGCCAAGAGACCCAGTACTTC. This sequence encodes CASSPRSQETQYF.

This clone has just a few counts. The genes are TRBV7-8 and TRBJ1-6; D unresolved. Germline loops: CDR1 SGHVS, CDR2 FQNEAQ. V shed 4 bases and J shed 9 bases, with 19 bases lying between them. The CDR3 runs 16 residues. CDR3 DNA: TGTGCCAGCAGCTATGGGGTGAGGGTGGCCAGTTCACCCCTCCACTTT. Translated, it gives CASSYGVRVASSPLHF. Based on the CDR3 plus reference TRBV7-8 and TRBJ1-6, the full variable domain is GAGVSQSPRYKVAKRGQDVALRCDPISGHVSLFWYQQALGQGPEFLTYFQNEAQLDKSGLPSDRFFAERPEGSVSTLKIQRTQQEDSAVYLCASSYGVRVASSPLHFGNGTRLTVT.

The V call is TRBV4-1, the J call TRBJ2-5, with D tentatively TRBD1 (5 bases). From germline, CDR1 is MGHRA and CDR2 YSYEKL. The CDR3 covers 15 residues. V gave up 1 base and J gave up 5 bases, with 14 bases separating them. The CDR3, as DNA: TGCGCCAGCAGCCAAGTCCCAGGGATAGGGGAGACCCAGTACTTC. Protein: CASSQVPGIGETQYF.

J is TRBJ2-7 and V is TRBV10-3; TRBD2 matches at 9 bases. Germline CDR1 and CDR2: ENHRY and SYGVKD. This CDR3 spans 18 amino acids. Trimming removed 2 bases from V and 6 bases from J; junction bases left unmatched: 17. CDR3 DNA sequence: TGTGCCATCAGTGAGGAGAGGGTAGCGGGGGAGAAACACGGCGAGCAGTACTTC. This encodes CAISEERVAGEKHGEQYF.

The CDR3 sequence: CASSSSGRNEQFF. The CDR3 region has the DNA TGTGCCAGCAGCTCTAGCGGGAGGAATGAGCAGTTCTTC. This chain links TRBV27 with TRBJ2-1; 11 bases align to TRBD2. Trimming at V came to 6 bases and at J to 7 bases, leaving 2 bases not matched to a gene. CDR3 length: 13 amino acids. Looked up from germline, CDR1 is MNHEY and CDR2 is SMNVEV (reference sequence).

V usage is TRBV28 and J usage is TRBJ2-7; 13 positions match TRBD2. Germline CDR1 and CDR2: MDHEN and SYDVKM. This CDR3 region has 18 residues. V dropped 4 bases and J dropped 0; count of bases not matched to a gene: 9. CDR3 protein: CASSSPGLAGVTSYEQYF. The CDR3, as DNA: TGTGCCAGCAGTTCCCCCGGACTAGCGGGAGTTACCTCCTACGAGCAGTACTTC.

The rearrangement uses TRBV5-1 and TRBJ2-1, with D maybe TRBD1 (6 bases). CDR3 length: 14 amino acids. Germline V gene data show CDR1 as SGHRS and CDR2 as YFSETQ. Trimming took off 4 bases at V and 7 bases at J, with 15 bases between the two ends. The chain's CDR3 is CASSLAGAANEQFF. The CDR3 coding sequence is TGCGCCAGCAGCCTGGCAGGGGCGGCTAATGAGCAGTTCTTC.

The V and J genes are TRBV5-1 and TRBJ2-1; D possibly corresponds to TRBD1 (5 bases). The CDR3 is 16 amino acids. The V end lost 4 bases, the J end lost 1 base, and 15 bases lay between the germline ends. Germline V CDR1 and CDR2: SGHRS, YFSETQ. CDR3 in DNA: TGCGCCAGCAGCCCTGAGGCGAGACAGTCCTACAATGAGCAGTTCTTC. Its translation: CASSPEARQSYNEQFF.